These 26 T cell receptor beta chains were all obtained from the same sample, sequenced in a study of human T cells and chemical hapten exposure. The time point denotes: patch test 1, 2 weeks after DPC sensitization. Treatment: therapeutic diphenylcyclopropenone sensitization with weekly scalp DPC. TCRdb independently ran MiXCR on the RACE reads; one entry per CDR3 protein. The sample contains under 450,000 distinct CDR3 sequences, about 4.8% of which appear only once. Source: whole blood, taken in connection with sensitization to the hapten diphenylcyclopropenone (DPC). The receptors stem from a woman in her 50s with alopecia areata. Some clones in this sample may be carry-over from other donors' samples.

This clonotype was counted at least ten times. This chain joins TRBV5-1 and TRBJ2-7; 9 nucleotides align to TRBD1. CDR3 length equals 17 residues. Germline V gene sequence: CDR1 SGHRS, CDR2 YFSETQ. After removal of 2 bases from V and 7 bases from J, the junction contained 16 bases not matched to a gene. This CDR3 is CASSLNRRDRDSGEQYF. The CDR3 nucleotides are TGCGCCAGCAGCTTAAACCGCCGGGACAGGGACTCGGGTGAGCAGTACTTC.

This rearrangement joins TRBV15 to TRBJ2-7; D gene ambiguous. Per germline, CDR1 LNHNV and CDR2 YYDKDF (reference sequence). Trimming removed 0 bases at V and 4 bases at J, with 7 bases between. The CDR3 extends over 13 amino acids. CDR3 coding DNA: TGTGCCACCAGCAGAGATATGAATTACGAGCAGTACTTC. Amino acids: CATSRDMNYEQYF.

J is TRBJ2-3 and V is TRBV20-1; 7 positions agree with TRBD2. CDR1 is DFQATT and CDR2 is SNEGSKA in the germline V gene (reference sequence). The CDR3 is 14 amino acids. V was pared by 3 bases and J by 0 bases, with 3 bases of the junction left unmatched. CDR3 in amino acids: CSASKRGSTDTQYF. The CDR3 DNA sequence: TGCAGTGCTAGTAAGCGGGGAAGCACAGATACGCAGTATTTT.

The table lists this clonotype with a few counts. This CDR3 reads CASTTRAGYEQYF. Written as DNA, the CDR3 is TGTGCCAGCACGACCCGGGCTGGCTACGAGCAGTACTTC. The V gene is TRBV27, the J gene TRBJ2-7; no reliable D call. This CDR3 is 13 amino acids long. With 7 bases removed from V and 3 bases from J, the gap between germline ends came to 13 bases. Germline values: CDR1 MNHEY, CDR2 SMNVEV (reference sequence).

This clonotype has ten or more counts. The CDR3 DNA reads TGTGCCAGCAGCCCCCCCCGAGGTCCTCGGGACACCGGGGAGCTGTTTTTT. It translates to CASSPPRGPRDTGELFF. The chain employs TRBV12-3 or TRBV12-4 and TRBJ2-2, with D unclear. Trimming left V 6 bases short and J 3 bases short, with 20 bases between. The CDR3 sequence is 17 residues long.

The chain carries TRBV3-1 and TRBJ2-5; unclear D gene. The CDR3 length is 14 residues. Germline CDR1 and CDR2: LGHDT and YNNKEL (reference sequence). Deletions cut 0 bases from V and 3 bases from J, with 8 bases between. CDR3: CASSQDLREETQYF. The CDR3 DNA follows: TGTGCCAGCAGCCAAGATCTGAGAGAAGAGACCCAGTACTTC.

The V call is TRBV27, the J call TRBJ1-5; perhaps TRBD1 as D (5 bases). The CDR3 has 13 amino acids. The V gene's germline CDR1 is MNHEY and CDR2 SMNVEV (reference sequence). V dropped 6 bases and J dropped 8 bases, with 14 bases sitting between them. The CDR3 reads CASSFFQGEPQHF. The CDR3 DNA is TGTGCCAGCAGCTTTTTCCAGGGAGAGCCCCAGCATTTT.

This clonotype was recorded a few times. V is TRBV7-3 and J is TRBJ1-1; D remains ambiguous. V gave up 5 bases and J gave up 4 bases, with 14 bases separating them. Germline V CDR1 and CDR2: SGHTA, FQGTGA. The CDR3 has 14 residues. This CDR3 is CASSDGLVGTEAFF. The CDR3 region has the DNA TGTGCCAGCAGCGACGGTCTGGTCGGCACTGAAGCTTTCTTT.

This clonotype has only a few counts. The V gene is TRBV15, the J gene TRBJ1-5, with D perhaps matching TRBD1 (5 bases). Trimming took 8 bases from V and 14 from J, leaving 16 bases between them. Per the germline V gene, CDR1 is LNHNV and CDR2 is YYDKDF (reference sequence). This CDR3 region has 11 residues. CDR3: CATGGNSLKHF. CDR3 DNA sequence: TGTGCCACCGGGGGTAACAGTCTTAAGCATTTT.

This clonotype appeared a few times. V usage is TRBV29-1 and J usage is TRBJ2-7, with a possible D match to TRBD2 (6 bases). CDR1 is SQVTM, CDR2 ANQGSEA, per germline. The CDR3 loop spans 14 amino acids. Trimming took 1 base from V and 2 from J, leaving 12 bases between them. This chain's CDR3 is CSVEGQGGPYEQYF. CDR3 in DNA: TGCAGCGTTGAAGGGCAGGGAGGTCCCTACGAGCAGTACTTC.

This clonotype was counted a few times. This chain connects TRBV5-4 to TRBJ2-2; 10 bases agree with TRBD2. The CDR3 runs to 15 residues. Germline trimming cut 2 bases from V and 4 bases from J; bases unmatched to any gene: 2. Germline lookup yields CDR1 SGHNT and CDR2 YYREEE (reference sequence). Written as DNA, the CDR3 is TGTGCCAGCAGCTTAACTAGCGGGACCACCGGGGAGCTGTTTTTT. Amino acid sequence: CASSLTSGTTGELFF. The entire variable domain, with the rest obtained from reference TRBV5-4 and TRBJ2-2, is as follows: ETGVTQSPTHLIKTRGQQVTLRCSSQSGHNTVSWYQQALGQGPQFIFQYYREEENGRGNFPPRFSGLQFPNYSSELNVNALELDDSALYLCASSLTSGTTGELFFGEGSRLTVL.

This clonotype has ten or more counts. The chain couples TRBV28 to TRBJ2-7, with TRBD2 matching over 9 bases. Germline trimming cut 7 bases from V and 4 bases from J; bases unmatched to any gene: 5. Germline loops: CDR1 MDHEN, CDR2 SYDVKM. The CDR3 totals 13 residues. CDR3 nucleotides: TGTGCCAGCATCCCTAGCGGGACTTACGAGCAGTACTTC. Amino acid sequence: CASIPSGTYEQYF.

This clonotype was counted many times. V and J are TRBV18 and TRBJ1-1; no reliable D call. This CDR3 spans 13 amino acids. The germline CDR1 and CDR2 sequences are KGHSH and LQKENI. V shed 6 bases and J shed 8 bases, with 16 bases lying between them. For the CDR3, the DNA is TGTGCCAGCTCCGGTTTGGTACGAGAGGAAGCTTTCTTT. This codes for CASSGLVREEAFF.

The sample holds a few counts of this clonotype. The chain joins TRBV4-1 to TRBJ2-3; D is unresolved. The V gene lost 0 bases and the J gene lost 5 bases, with 6 bases spanning the gap. The CDR3 totals 13 residues. The germline V gene has CDR1 MGHRA and CDR2 YSYEKL. CDR3 in amino acids: CASSQEPLDTQYF. CDR3 nucleotide sequence: TGCGCCAGCAGCCAAGAGCCCCTAGATACGCAGTATTTT.

This clonotype was counted at least ten times. This chain links TRBV12-3 or TRBV12-4 with TRBJ2-5; tentative D call: TRBD2 (6 bases). CDR3 length: 13 amino acids. V lost 2 bases, J lost 5 bases, and 9 bases lay in between. The CDR3 reads CASSLTGGETQYF. DNA of the CDR3: TGTGCCAGCAGTTTAACTGGAGGGGAGACCCAGTACTTC.

There are many counts of this clonotype. The V call is TRBV12-3 or TRBV12-4, the J call TRBJ2-1; the match to TRBD2 covers 9 bases. Trimming at V came to 8 bases and at J to 6 bases, leaving 11 bases not matched to a gene. This CDR3 spans 15 amino acids. CDR3 nucleotide sequence: TGTGCCAGCCGGGGCCCTGGACTAGCGCCCAATGAGCAGTTCTTC. Translated: CASRGPGLAPNEQFF.

This clonotype was observed many times. The J gene is TRBJ1-1, the V gene TRBV7-9; 9 bases align to TRBD1. After removal of 4 bases from V and 4 bases from J, the junction contained 7 bases not matched to a gene. Germline V gene sequence: CDR1 SEHNR, CDR2 FQNEAQ (reference sequence). The CDR3 is made up of 15 amino acids. The CDR3 bases are TGTGCCAGCAGCTACCTAACAGGGGGCTTCACTGAAGCTTTCTTT. The encoded protein is CASSYLTGGFTEAFF.

This clonotype has at least ten counts. The chain combines TRBV28 with TRBJ1-4, with a weak D call TRBD1 (5 bases). Germline CDR1 and CDR2: MDHEN and SYDVKM. V was cut by 6 bases and J by 3 bases, with 11 bases left in between. The CDR3 has 14 residues. DNA for the CDR3: TGTGCCAGCAGACTCGGGGGTGCTAATGAAAAACTGTTTTTT. This gives the protein CASRLGGANEKLFF.

This clonotype showed up many times. The chain employs TRBV4-2 and TRBJ1-5, with a tentative D call TRBD1 (5 bases). Germline CDR1 and CDR2: LGHNA and YNFKEQ. V was shortened by 7 bases and J by 7 bases, with 14 bases between the two germline ends. CDR3 length: 13 residues. For the CDR3, the DNA is TGTGCCAGCACTCAGGGTCTGGGACAGCCCCAGCATTTT. This sequence encodes CASTQGLGQPQHF.

This clonotype was recorded many times. This chain uses TRBV6-6 with TRBJ1-6; 10 bases map to TRBD1. The CDR3 covers 16 residues. Germline V gene sequence: CDR1 MNHNY, CDR2 SVGAGI (reference sequence). V shed 6 bases, J shed 5 bases, and the junction held 7 bases outside the gene matches. The CDR3, as DNA: TGTGCCAGCAGCCGAGACAGGGGGCAAAATAATTCACCCCTCCACTTT. Amino acids: CASSRDRGQNNSPLHF.

This clonotype has only a few counts. The rearrangement links TRBV6-1 to TRBJ1-1; no reliable D call. Germline loops: CDR1 MNHNS, CDR2 SASEGT. The CDR3 spans 13 residues. In nucleotides, the CDR3 is TGTGATTGTCTTAGGCGTTCAAACACTGAAGCTTTCTTT. This sequence encodes CDCLRRSNTEAFF.

V gene TRBV2 combines with J gene TRBJ2-5, with D unclear. Trimming left V 2 bases short and J 1 base short, with 5 bases between. Germline values: CDR1 SNHLY, CDR2 FYNNEI. The CDR3 loop spans 13 amino acids. Written as DNA, the CDR3 is TGTGCCAGCAGTGAAAGCGTCCAAGAGACCCAGTACTTC. Its protein is CASSESVQETQYF.

This clonotype was counted many times. The CDR3, as DNA: TGTGCCAGCAGCCAAGACAGTAGCACGGAGCAGTTCTTC. Translation: CASSQDSSTEQFF. The chain combines TRBV3-1 with TRBJ2-1; unclear D gene. Germline CDR1 reads LGHDT; CDR2 reads YNNKEL (reference sequence). The CDR3 sequence is 13 residues long. With 0 bases removed from V and 10 bases from J, the gap between germline ends came to 10 bases.

The sample holds many counts of this clonotype. This rearrangement joins TRBV7-2 to TRBJ1-4; unclear D gene. The V gene's germline CDR1 is SGHTA and CDR2 FQGNSA. This CDR3 region has 15 residues. V dropped 4 bases and J dropped 7 bases, with 16 bases sitting between them. The CDR3: CASSSGRSTVEKLFF. In nucleotides, the CDR3 is TGTGCCAGCAGCTCCGGACGGAGTACCGTTGAAAAACTGTTTTTT.

This clonotype was observed a handful of times. The chain employs TRBV27 and TRBJ2-7; D unclear. Trimming shortened V by 3 bases and J by 2 bases, and 11 bases separated the two germline ends. The CDR3 runs 14 residues. In germline, CDR1 is MNHEY, CDR2 SMNVEV (reference sequence). The CDR3 reads CASSLARRAYEQYF. The CDR3 region has the DNA TGTGCCAGCAGTTTGGCGCGGAGAGCCTACGAGCAGTACTTC.

This clonotype was counted ten times or more. CDR3 amino acids: CASSSSSGLPQPQHF. The CDR3 coding sequence is TGTGCCAGCAGTTCTTCCTCAGGCCTCCCCCAGCCCCAGCATTTT. The V call is TRBV28, the J call TRBJ1-5; D is undetermined. Trimming cost V 4 bases and J 7 bases, with 17 bases left between them. Germline CDR1 MDHEN, CDR2 SYDVKM. The CDR3 is 15 residues long.